This T cell receptor beta chain derives from a study of T cells in Graves' hyperthyroidism and ophthalmopathy. The junction had 6 bases not matched to a gene; V was cut back by 0 bases and J by 7 bases. The CDR3 sequence is 14 residues long. Germline CDR1 reads SGHAT; CDR2 reads FQNNGV. Amplification of TCR beta CDR3 regions was performed using RNA transcripts as template. Initially, a first-round RT-PCR of the TCR CDR3 employed the HTBI primer set. From the multiplex PCR reads, TCRdb called clonotypes with MiXCR, one entry per CDR3 protein. The sample contains roughly 510,000 distinct CDR3 sequences, around 43% of which appear only once. Diagnoses used clinical symptoms, serum thyroxine and TRAb, thyroid ultrasound and orbital computed tomography.

This rearrangement joins TRBV11-2 to TRBJ2-7; 7 positions agree with TRBD1. Sequenced sample: peripheral blood or thyroid tissue (not recorded which). The clonotype comes from an adult woman with Graves' disease, either hyperthyroidism or ophthalmopathy (not recorded which). In DNA, the CDR3 is TGTGCCAGCAGCTTAGAGACAGGGCTTGGAGAGCAGTACTTC. It is translated as CASSLETGLGEQYF.